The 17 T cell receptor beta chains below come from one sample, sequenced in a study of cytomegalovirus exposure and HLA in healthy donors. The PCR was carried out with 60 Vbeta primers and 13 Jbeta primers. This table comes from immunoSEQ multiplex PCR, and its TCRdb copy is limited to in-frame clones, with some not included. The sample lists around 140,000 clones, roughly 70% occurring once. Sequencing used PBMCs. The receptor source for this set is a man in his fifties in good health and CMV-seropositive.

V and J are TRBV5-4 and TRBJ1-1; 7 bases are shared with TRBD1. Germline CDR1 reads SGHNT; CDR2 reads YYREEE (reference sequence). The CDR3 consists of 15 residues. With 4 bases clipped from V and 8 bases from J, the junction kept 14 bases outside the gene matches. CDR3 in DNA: TGTGCCAGCAGCCCAATTGACAGGGCCGAATGGGAAGCTTTCTTT. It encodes CASSPIDRAEWEAFF.

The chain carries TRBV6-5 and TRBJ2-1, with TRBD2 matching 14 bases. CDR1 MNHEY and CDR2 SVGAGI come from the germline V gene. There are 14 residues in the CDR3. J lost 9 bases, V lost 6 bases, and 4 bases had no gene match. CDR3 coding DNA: TGTGCCAGCAGATTGACTAGCGGGAGGGCTGAGCAGTTCTTC. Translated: CASRLTSGRAEQFF.

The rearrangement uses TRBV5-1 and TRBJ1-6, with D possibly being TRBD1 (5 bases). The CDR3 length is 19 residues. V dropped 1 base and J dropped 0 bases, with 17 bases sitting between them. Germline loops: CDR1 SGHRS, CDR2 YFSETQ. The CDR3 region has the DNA TGCGCCAGCAGCTTGAGGAGTCCCAGGGATAGCTCCTATAATTCACCCCTCCACTTT. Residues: CASSLRSPRDSSYNSPLHF.

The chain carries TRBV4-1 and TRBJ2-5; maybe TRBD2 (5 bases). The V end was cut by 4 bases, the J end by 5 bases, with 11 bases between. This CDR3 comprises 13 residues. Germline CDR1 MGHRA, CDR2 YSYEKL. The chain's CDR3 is CASSPRTGETQYF. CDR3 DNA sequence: TGCGCCAGCAGCCCCAGGACGGGGGAGACCCAGTACTTC.

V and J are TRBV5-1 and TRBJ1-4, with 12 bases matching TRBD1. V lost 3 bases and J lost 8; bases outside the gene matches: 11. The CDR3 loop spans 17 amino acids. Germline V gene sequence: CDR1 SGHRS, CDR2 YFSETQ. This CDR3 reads CASSSNPTGTGGEKLFF. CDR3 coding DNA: TGCGCCAGCAGCTCAAATCCTACCGGGACAGGGGGCGAAAAACTGTTTTTT. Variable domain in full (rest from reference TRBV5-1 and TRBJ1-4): KAGVTQTPRYLIKTRGQQVTLSCSPISGHRSVSWYQQTPGQGLQFLFEYFSETQRNKGNFPGRFSGRQFSNSRSEMNVSTLELGDSALYLCASSSNPTGTGGEKLFFGSGTQLSVL.

CDR3 nucleotides: TGTGCCAGCAGTGAATCTAGGGGGGGCAGGACTGAAGCTTTCTTT. Translation gives CASSESRGGRTEAFF. The chain employs TRBV25-1 and TRBJ1-1; possibly TRBD1 for D (6 bases). The CDR3 is 15 amino acids. V was cut by 1 base and J by 5 bases, with 14 bases left in between. Germline V gene sequence: CDR1 MGHDK, CDR2 SYGVNS.

This CDR3 is CASSLNRGNSPLHF. As DNA, the CDR3 is TGTGCCAGCAGCTTGAACAGGGGGAATTCACCCCTCCACTTT. V usage is TRBV5-4 and J usage is TRBJ1-6; 8 nucleotides match TRBD1. The germline CDR1 and CDR2 sequences are SGHNT and YYREEE (reference sequence). V shed 1 base, J shed 7 bases, and the junction held 1 base outside the gene matches. The CDR3 totals 14 residues. The full variable domain, rest sourced from reference TRBV5-4 and TRBJ1-6, is ETGVTQSPTHLIKTRGQQVTLRCSSQSGHNTVSWYQQALGQGPQFIFQYYREEENGRGNFPPRFSGLQFPNYSSELNVNALELDDSALYLCASSLNRGNSPLHFGNGTRLTVT.

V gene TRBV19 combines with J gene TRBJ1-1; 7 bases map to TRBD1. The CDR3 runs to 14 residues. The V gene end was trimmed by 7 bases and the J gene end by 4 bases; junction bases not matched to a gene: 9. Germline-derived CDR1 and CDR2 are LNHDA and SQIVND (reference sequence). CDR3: CASIDDRDTTEAFF. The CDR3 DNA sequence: TGTGCCAGTATCGACGACAGGGATACCACTGAAGCTTTCTTT.

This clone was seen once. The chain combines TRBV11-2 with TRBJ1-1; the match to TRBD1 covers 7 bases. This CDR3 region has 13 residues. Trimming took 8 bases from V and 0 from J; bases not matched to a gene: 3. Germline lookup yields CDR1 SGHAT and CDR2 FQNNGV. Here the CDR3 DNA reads TGTGCCAGCCGACAGGGATTGAACACTGAAGCTTTCTTT. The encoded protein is CASRQGLNTEAFF. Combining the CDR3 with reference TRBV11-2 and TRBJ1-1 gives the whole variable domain EAGVAQSPRYKIIEKRQSVAFWCNPISGHATLYWYQQILGQGPKLLIQFQNNGVVDDSQLPKDRFSAERLKGVDSTLKIQPAKLEDSAVYLCASRQGLNTEAFFGQGTRLTVV.

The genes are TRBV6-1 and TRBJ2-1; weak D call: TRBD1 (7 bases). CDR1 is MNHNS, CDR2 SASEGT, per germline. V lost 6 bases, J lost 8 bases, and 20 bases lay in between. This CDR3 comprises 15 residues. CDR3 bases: TGTGCCAGCAGCTTCCAGGAGGGGGCGAATTATGAGCAGTTCTTC. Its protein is CASSFQEGANYEQFF.

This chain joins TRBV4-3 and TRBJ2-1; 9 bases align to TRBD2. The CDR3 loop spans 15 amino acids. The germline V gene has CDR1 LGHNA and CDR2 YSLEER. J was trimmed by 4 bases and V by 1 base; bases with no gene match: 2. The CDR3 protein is CASSQGLAAYNEQFF. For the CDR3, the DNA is TGCGCCAGCAGCCAAGGACTAGCGGCTTACAATGAGCAGTTCTTC.

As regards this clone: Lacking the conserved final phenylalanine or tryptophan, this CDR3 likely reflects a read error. The CDR3 reads CASSFPTGQTEAFL. CDR3 in DNA: TGTGCCAGCAGCTTTCCGACAGGGCAAACTGAAGCTTTCCTT. J is TRBJ1-1 and V is TRBV5-4; 7 positions agree with TRBD1. CDR1 is SGHNT and CDR2 is YYREEE in the germline V gene (reference sequence). V lost 2 bases to trimming and J lost 5 bases; unmatched junction nucleotides: 6. This CDR3 spans 14 amino acids.

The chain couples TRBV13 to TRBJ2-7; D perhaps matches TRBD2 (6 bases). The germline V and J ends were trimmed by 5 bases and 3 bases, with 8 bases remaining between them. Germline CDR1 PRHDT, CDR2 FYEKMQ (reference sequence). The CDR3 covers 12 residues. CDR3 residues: CASSQEGYEQYF. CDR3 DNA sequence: TGTGCCAGCAGCCAGGAGGGCTACGAGCAGTACTTC.

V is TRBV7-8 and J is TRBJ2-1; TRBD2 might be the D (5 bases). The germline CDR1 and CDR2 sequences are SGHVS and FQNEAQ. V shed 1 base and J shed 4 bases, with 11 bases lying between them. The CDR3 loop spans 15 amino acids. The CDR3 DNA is TGTGCCAGCAGCTTAGGAGGAGGAAGTTACAATGAGCAGTTCTTC. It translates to CASSLGGGSYNEQFF.

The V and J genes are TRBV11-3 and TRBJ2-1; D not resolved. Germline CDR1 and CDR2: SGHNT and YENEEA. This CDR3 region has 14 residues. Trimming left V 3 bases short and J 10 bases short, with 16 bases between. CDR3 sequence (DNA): TGTGCCAGCAGCTTTTCGCTACAGCTGGTAGAGCAGTTCTTC. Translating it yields CASSFSLQLVEQFF.

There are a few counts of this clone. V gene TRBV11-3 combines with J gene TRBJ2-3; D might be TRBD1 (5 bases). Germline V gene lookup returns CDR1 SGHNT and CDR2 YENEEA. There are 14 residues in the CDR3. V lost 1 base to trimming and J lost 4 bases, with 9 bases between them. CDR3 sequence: CASSLGRGADTQYF. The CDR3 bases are TGTGCCAGCAGCTTAGGTAGGGGTGCAGATACGCAGTATTTT.

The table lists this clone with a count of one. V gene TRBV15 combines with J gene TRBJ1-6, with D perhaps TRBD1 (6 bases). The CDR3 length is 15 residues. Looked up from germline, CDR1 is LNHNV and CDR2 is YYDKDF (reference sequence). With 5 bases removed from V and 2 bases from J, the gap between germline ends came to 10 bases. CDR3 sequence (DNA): TGTGCCACCAGCGCACGGGACACCTATAATTCACCCCTCCACTTT. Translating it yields CATSARDTYNSPLHF.